This TCR beta chain originates from a study of blood T cells in healthy people across ages. The use of a sample-barcoded 5' primer and a J-beta primer mix characterized a second PCR of roughly 7 to 12 cycles. Via MiXCR, TCRdb re-called the 5' RACE reads, giving one row per CDR3 protein. The table records more than 800,000 distinct CDR3 sequences, under 35% of them present only once. The V segment lost 3 bases and the J segment 10 bases; nucleotides outside the gene matches: 11. CDR3 length equals 14 residues. The germline CDR1 and CDR2 sequences are DFQATT and SNEGSKA (reference sequence). This clonotype was detected ten times or more. Every donor gave about 9 milliliters of peripheral blood.

The J gene is TRBJ2-1, the V gene TRBV20-1; 8 nucleotides align to TRBD2. Sequenced sample: blood. This sequence originates from a woman of 80 years or more in good health. CDR3 DNA: TGCAGTGCTAGTCGTGTCCGGGGGGGAGGGGAGCAGTTCTTC. Amino acids: CSASRVRGGGEQFF.